The TCR beta chain described here comes from a study of cytomegalovirus exposure and HLA in healthy donors. Study at large: Earlier, 117 million unique TCR beta sequences were recovered from 200 million or so T cells by an analysis. Study-level points and caveats: Being productive about 90% or about 30% of the time was typical of most TCR beta V segments in an earlier analysis. In a later analysis, HLA-associated beta chains showed higher expansion and lower generation probabilities than comparable chains. The study reported that TCR beta sequences accurately predicted HLA-A and HLA-B alleles in most subjects.

There are 11 residues in the CDR3. With 3 bases removed from V and 3 bases from J, the gap between germline ends came to 6 bases. CDR1 DFQATT and CDR2 SNEGSKA come from the germline V gene (reference sequence). The primer mix had 60 Vbeta and 13 Jbeta primers. The method was immunoSEQ multiplex PCR; TCRdb's version includes in-frame clones alone and lacks a portion of them. The sample shows 160,000 or so clones, roughly 79% of them seen only once. On this clone: What it binds is unknown.

The source is a woman between 40 and 55 years old in good health and CMV-seronegative. The material sequenced was PBMCs. The rearrangement links TRBV20-1 to TRBJ2-7; tentatively, D is TRBD2 (6 bases). This chain's CDR3 is CSARGGYEQYF. The DNA of the CDR3 is TGCAGTGCTAGGGGGGGCTACGAGCAGTACTTC.